This TCR beta chain was recorded in a study of T cell changes during pregnancy in multiple sclerosis. Assay: immunoSEQ multiplex PCR; the TCRdb copy retains only in-frame clones and omits some. This table has about 30,000 clones, about 89% appearing once. The CDR3 loop spans 15 amino acids. CDR1 is SEHNR, CDR2 FQNEAQ, per germline (reference sequence). Deletions cut 0 bases from V and 6 bases from J, with 12 bases between. The chain uses TRBV7-9 and TRBJ2-1; D may be TRBD2 (5 bases). The specimen was CD4+ T cells from peripheral blood mononuclear cells, collected in the first trimester of pregnancy. The origin of this receptor is a female donor in good health, enrolled as a control in a pregnancy study. The CDR3 is CASSLAGVGVNEQFF. The CDR3 DNA is TGTGCCAGCAGCTTAGCGGGAGTGGGTGTCAATGAGCAGTTCTTC.